These 25 T cell receptor beta chains originate from one sample sequenced in a study of blood T cells in healthy people across ages. For the second PCR, which ran for 7 to 11 cycles, a sample-barcoded 5' primer and a J-beta primer mix were used. MiXCR, run by TCRdb on the 5' RACE reads, gives a single entry per CDR3 protein. The repertoire consists of hundreds of thousands of distinct CDR3 sequences, with just over 55% occurring once and the leading ten covering roughly 25%. Specimen: blood. The receptor set was obtained from a man in his forties in good health.

The chain is built from TRBV7-2 and TRBJ2-3, with D perhaps assigned TRBD1 or TRBD2 (7 bases each). Germline CDR1 and CDR2: SGHTA and FQGNSA. The CDR3 consists of 13 residues. V shed 10 bases and J shed 0 bases, with 11 bases lying between them. The CDR3 nucleotides are TGTGCCACAGGGGGGGTGAGCACAGATACGCAGTATTTT. Encoded protein: CATGGVSTDTQYF.

A word on this clonotype: The junction and the germline gene differ at one end; a read error may be behind it. This chain connects TRBV2 to TRBJ2-5, with 7 bases lining up with TRBD2. The CDR3 has 14 residues. In germline, CDR1 is SNHLY, CDR2 FYNNEI. CDR3 protein: CAGSFGLVQETQYF. The CDR3, as DNA: TGTGCCGGCAGTTTCGGACTAGTTCAAGAGACCCAGTACTTC.

This clonotype was detected a few times. The V call is TRBV4-3, the J call TRBJ1-2; 8 nucleotides agree with TRBD1. The CDR3 runs to 16 residues. The germline V gene has CDR1 LGHNA and CDR2 YSLEER. The trim removed 0 bases at V and 3 bases at J, leaving 6 bases unmatched. The CDR3 bases are TGCGCCAGCAGCCAAGACCAGGGGGCGATCTACTATGGCTACACCTTC. As protein: CASSQDQGAIYYGYTF.

The V and J genes are TRBV6-5 and TRBJ2-7; 10 bases fit TRBD1. Trimming cost V 5 bases and J 4 bases; bases outside gene matches: 2. Germline-derived CDR1 and CDR2 are MNHEY and SVGAGI. CDR3 size: 13 residues. CDR3 loop: CASSGDRGYEQYF. The CDR3 DNA reads as TGTGCCAGCAGTGGGGACAGGGGTTACGAGCAGTACTTC.

The chain combines TRBV20-1 with TRBJ2-3; unclear D gene. Trimming left V 3 bases short and J 2 bases short, with 9 bases between. This CDR3 is built from 13 residues. Germline CDR1 is DFQATT and CDR2 is SNEGSKA (reference sequence). The CDR3 region has the DNA TGCAGTGCTAGCCGGCACCCCACAGATACGCAGTATTTT. Translating it yields CSASRHPTDTQYF.

This clonotype has a single count. The chain recombines TRBV4-3 with TRBJ2-6; D remains unclear. Looked up from germline, CDR1 is LGHNA and CDR2 is YSLEER. The V gene lost 0 bases and the J gene lost 0 bases, with 9 bases spanning the gap. The CDR3 spans 17 residues. The CDR3: CASSQDLESSGANVLTF. CDR3 bases: TGCGCCAGCAGCCAAGATCTGGAGAGCTCTGGGGCCAACGTCCTGACTTTC.

The chain employs TRBV28 and TRBJ2-5; possibly TRBD1 or TRBD2 for D (5 bases each). Germline V lookup: CDR1 MDHEN, CDR2 SYDVKM. V dropped 6 bases and J dropped 2 bases, with 25 bases sitting between them. This CDR3 has 18 residues. CDR3 coding DNA: TGTGCCAGCAGCTCTTTAGCTTTACGGGGACGGAGGCAAGAGACCCAGTACTTC. Encoded protein: CASSSLALRGRRQETQYF.

CDR3 protein: CSVKESGRPVELFF. Written as DNA, the CDR3 is TGCAGCGTCAAAGAAAGCGGGAGGCCAGTGGAGCTGTTTTTT. The rearrangement joins TRBV29-1 to TRBJ2-2, with TRBD2 matching over 9 bases. The germline CDR1 and CDR2 sequences are SQVTM and ANQGSEA. The trim removed 6 bases at V and 10 bases at J, leaving 12 bases unmatched. This CDR3 is 14 amino acids long.

J is TRBJ2-1 and V is TRBV7-2; the match to TRBD1 covers 10 bases. V gave up 1 base and J gave up 6 bases; unmatched junction bases: 6. CDR3 size: 16 residues. Per the germline V gene, CDR1 is SGHTA and CDR2 is FQGNSA. The CDR3 region is CASSLGGTGEGNEQFF. CDR3 nucleotide sequence: TGTGCCAGCAGCTTAGGAGGGACAGGGGAAGGCAATGAGCAGTTCTTC. The full variable domain, in which reference TRBV7-2 and TRBJ2-1 provide the parts outside the CDR3, is GAGVSQSPSNKVTEKGKDVELRCDPISGHTALYWYRQSLGQGLEFLIYFQGNSAPDKSGLPSDRFSAERTGGSVSTLTIQRTQQEDSAVYLCASSLGGTGEGNEQFFGPGTRLTVL.

The chain uses TRBV20-1 and TRBJ1-5; 8 nucleotides agree with TRBD1. V lost 4 bases, J lost 4 bases, and 6 bases stayed unmatched. The CDR3 runs to 14 residues. Germline CDR1 DFQATT, CDR2 SNEGSKA (reference sequence). CDR3 bases: TGCAGTGCTACCCCGGACAGGGAGAATCAGCCCCAGCATTTT. Translation gives CSATPDRENQPQHF.

This clonotype has just a few counts. The chain couples TRBV11-3 to TRBJ2-5; D call uncertain. V lost 0 bases and J 4 bases, leaving 6 bases between the germline ends. CDR1 is SGHNT, CDR2 YENEEA, per germline. The CDR3 totals 13 residues. DNA of the CDR3: TGTGCCAGCAGCTTAGAATCGGGAGAGACCCAGTACTTC. It translates to CASSLESGETQYF.

The chain carries TRBV6-2 or TRBV6-3 and TRBJ1-5; 8 bases agree with TRBD1. In germline, CDR1 is MNHEY, CDR2 SVGEGT. This CDR3 is 16 amino acids long. Trimming cost V 6 bases and J 4 bases; bases outside gene matches: 11. CDR3 loop: CASRKTPDRVNQPQHF. CDR3 DNA: TGTGCCAGCAGAAAGACCCCGGACAGGGTTAATCAGCCCCAGCATTTT.

The rearrangement joins TRBV20-1 to TRBJ2-5; TRBD1 matches 7 bases. The J call may not be correct, given that the DNA end is closer to TRBJ2-7. The germline V gene has CDR1 DFQATT and CDR2 SNEGSKA (reference sequence). This CDR3 is 15 amino acids long. CDR3 in amino acids: CSASNRGPLTYEQYF. As DNA, the CDR3 is TGCAGTGCTAGTAACAGGGGCCCCCTTACCTACGAGCAGTACTTC.

The rearrangement links TRBV7-3 to TRBJ2-1; no firm D call. CDR1 is SGHTA, CDR2 FQGTGA, per germline. The CDR3 contains 14 residues. Between the trimmed V and J ends, which lost 2 bases and 7 bases, there was a span of 12 bases. CDR3 sequence: CASSLGSIGNEQFF. The CDR3 nucleotides read TGTGCCAGCAGCTTAGGCTCCATTGGGAATGAGCAGTTCTTC.

This chain joins TRBV20-1 and TRBJ2-1; weak D call: TRBD2 (6 bases). In germline, CDR1 is DFQATT, CDR2 SNEGSKA (reference sequence). There are 16 residues in the CDR3. The ends were cut back, 4 bases at V and 9 bases at J, with 25 bases in the middle. CDR3 region: CSATSPTSFLGGEQFF. The DNA for the CDR3 is TGCAGTGCTACTTCACCGACTAGTTTTTTAGGCGGTGAGCAGTTCTTC.

This chain links TRBV29-1 with TRBJ2-1; 7 bases align to TRBD1. The CDR3 sequence is 15 residues long. Germline V lookup: CDR1 SQVTM, CDR2 ANQGSEA. Trimming at V came to 0 bases and at J to 6 bases, leaving 8 bases not matched to a gene. CDR3 sequence (DNA): TGCAGCGTTGAAGATCCCCCGACAGGGAGCAATGAGCAGTTCTTC. This gives the protein CSVEDPPTGSNEQFF.

V gene TRBV28 combines with J gene TRBJ2-5; tentative D call: TRBD1 (6 bases). Trimming stripped 5 bases from V and 2 bases from J, with 15 bases between. The CDR3 has 15 residues. Looked up from germline, CDR1 is MDHEN and CDR2 is SYDVKM. The CDR3 DNA sequence: TGTGCCAGCAGTCGGACCCAGGGGAATCAAGAGACCCAGTACTTC. Its translation is CASSRTQGNQETQYF.

This clonotype was counted between two and nine times. The chain recombines TRBV29-1 with TRBJ2-3; no clear D gene. The CDR3 is 14 residues long. Germline V gives CDR1 SQVTM, CDR2 ANQGSEA. The ends were cut back, 6 bases at V and 0 bases at J, with 13 bases in the middle. The CDR3, as DNA: TGCAGCGTGACGCACCAGACCAGCACAGATACGCAGTATTTT. It specifies CSVTHQTSTDTQYF.

The count of this clonotype is one. In nucleotides, the CDR3 is TGTGCCAGTGGGACTAGCAGATTACAAGAGACCCAGTACTTC. Translated, it gives CASGTSRLQETQYF. The chain has TRBV7-2 and TRBJ2-5; 9 bases fit TRBD2. CDR3 length: 14 amino acids. Germline V gene lookup returns CDR1 SGHTA and CDR2 FQGNSA. V lost 9 bases to trimming and J lost 2 bases; unmatched junction nucleotides: 7.

The CDR3 nucleotides read TGTGCCAGCAGAGACAGGGACAATCAGCCCCAGCATTTT. Translating it yields CASRDRDNQPQHF. The gene calls are TRBV28 and TRBJ1-5, with 7 bases aligning to TRBD1. Germline CDR1 is MDHEN and CDR2 is SYDVKM. The length of the CDR3 is 13 residues. The V gene end was trimmed by 6 bases and the J gene end by 3 bases; junction bases not matched to a gene: 2.

V is TRBV6-1 and J is TRBJ1-5; D is perhaps TRBD1 (5 bases). V shed 8 bases and J shed 2 bases, with 22 bases lying between them. In germline, CDR1 is MNHNS, CDR2 SASEGT. The CDR3 is 17 residues long. The CDR3 nucleotides read TGTGCCAGCGCGGCTCGGGGGTTCGGTCTCGGCAATCAGCCCCAGCATTTT. It translates to CASAARGFGLGNQPQHF.

V and J are TRBV12-5 and TRBJ1-2; D is uncertain. V lost 4 bases, J lost 8 bases, and 20 bases lay in between. The CDR3 sequence is 15 residues long. Germline CDR1 and CDR2: LGHNT and FRNRAP. CDR3 DNA: TGTGCTAGTGGTTCTGGCCTCCGGGCCAACGGGGGCTACACCTTC. It yields the protein CASGSGLRANGGYTF.

This clonotype was detected only once. This rearrangement joins TRBV6-2 or TRBV6-3 to TRBJ2-1; D is ambiguous. Germline CDR1 is MNHEY and CDR2 is SVGEGT. This CDR3 comprises 14 residues. Trimming removed 7 bases from V and 5 bases from J, with 15 bases in between. The CDR3 region is CASTIQMPNNEQFF. The CDR3 DNA follows: TGTGCCAGCACTATACAGATGCCAAACAATGAGCAGTTCTTC.

CDR3 DNA: TGTGCCAGCACCCAGACACAGGGCACTGAAGCTTTCTTT. It encodes CASTQTQGTEAFF. V gene TRBV7-2 combines with J gene TRBJ1-1; possible D gene TRBD1, 6 bases. The germline V and J ends were trimmed by 7 bases and 4 bases, with 13 bases remaining between them. Per the germline V gene, CDR1 is SGHTA and CDR2 is FQGNSA. The CDR3 totals 13 residues.

The rearrangement uses TRBV28 and TRBJ2-3, with 8 bases aligning to TRBD2. Trimming at V came to 3 bases and at J to 6 bases, leaving 23 bases not matched to a gene. This CDR3 has 20 residues. Germline V CDR1 and CDR2: MDHEN, SYDVKM. CDR3 sequence (DNA): TGTGCCAGCAGTTTTCCCGTCCGGGGGGGATTAAACCTACGTGCGGATACGCAGTATTTT. Residues: CASSFPVRGGLNLRADTQYF.